These 8 T cell receptor beta chains were sequenced from one sample in a study of blood T cell repertoires in COVID-19. The repertoire was sequenced with immunoSEQ multiplex PCR; TCRdb's copy has only in-frame clones and lacks some. The table shows approximately 210,000 clones, with roughly four fifths occurring only once. The sample consisted of peripheral blood. The receptors here all came from a woman in her forties with acute or convalescent COVID-19.

The chain joins TRBV10-1 to TRBJ1-1; D is uncertain. V gave up 6 bases and J gave up 3 bases, with 11 bases separating them. The CDR3 loop spans 13 amino acids. In germline, CDR1 is WNHNN, CDR2 SYGVQD (reference sequence). In DNA, the CDR3 is TGCGCCAGCAGACCCCGACGGGACACTGAAGCTTTCTTT. It specifies CASRPRRDTEAFF.

The chain is built from TRBV20-1 and TRBJ1-2; a weak D match, TRBD1 (6 bases). The CDR3 runs to 12 residues. The germline V gene encodes CDR1 DFQATT and CDR2 SNEGSKA (reference sequence). Trimming took off 3 bases at V and 8 bases at J, with 13 bases between the two ends. The CDR3 sequence: CSASLQGEGYTF. In nucleotides, the CDR3 is TGCAGTGCTAGTCTACAGGGTGAGGGCTACACCTTC.

The V call is TRBV4-1, the J call TRBJ2-7, with 7 nucleotides matching TRBD1. The junction had 5 bases not matched to a gene; V was cut back by 1 base and J by 2 bases. In germline, CDR1 is MGHRA, CDR2 YSYEKL. This CDR3 is 15 amino acids long. In DNA form, the CDR3 reads TGCGCCAGCAGCCAAGTTTTACAGGGGCCCTACGAGCAGTACTTC. Its translation is CASSQVLQGPYEQYF.

The chain has TRBV6-5 and TRBJ2-7; D perhaps matches TRBD2 (5 bases). Germline-derived CDR1 and CDR2 are MNHEY and SVGAGI. The CDR3 has 16 residues. Trimming removed 0 bases at V and 2 bases at J, with 14 bases between. CDR3 region: CASSYSLSGATYEQYF. The DNA for the CDR3 is TGTGCCAGCAGTTACTCTCTAAGCGGCGCCACCTACGAGCAGTACTTC.

The rearrangement uses TRBV2 and TRBJ2-3; 12 nucleotides align to TRBD2. V shed 2 bases and J 0 bases; nucleotides not matched to a gene: 6. Germline CDR1 reads SNHLY; CDR2 reads FYNNEI. The CDR3 consists of 18 residues. CDR3 in DNA: TGTGCCAGCAGTGAAACTAGCGGGGGGCCTATTAGCACAGATACGCAGTATTTT. Amino acids: CASSETSGGPISTDTQYF.

The DNA of the CDR3 is TGTGCCAGCAGCGACACACAGCAGCCTCTGAACACTGAAGCTTTCTTT. Its translation: CASSDTQQPLNTEAFF. The rearrangement joins TRBV21-1 to TRBJ1-1; TRBD1 is the table's D call and was not checked against the DNA. TRBV21-1 is tagged as a pseudogene. The CDR3 consists of 16 residues.

The V gene is TRBV5-5, the J gene TRBJ1-1, with D possibly being TRBD1 (6 bases). This CDR3 has 12 amino acids. V was clipped by 7 bases and J by 1 base, with 8 bases between them. Germline assignment: CDR1 SGHKS and CDR2 YYEKEE (reference sequence). The DNA of the CDR3 is TGTGCCAGCTGCAGGGGGAACACTGAAGCTTTCTTT. Its protein is CASCRGNTEAFF. Full variable domain (remainder filled in from reference TRBV5-5 and TRBJ1-1): DAGVTQSPTHLIKTRGQQVTLRCSPISGHKSVSWYQQVLGQGPQFIFQYYEKEERGRGNFPDRFSARQFPNYSSELNVNALLLGDSALYLCASCRGNTEAFFGQGTRLTVV.

The chain carries TRBV2 and TRBJ2-1; 8 nucleotides agree with TRBD2. V lost 11 bases to trimming and J lost 7 bases; unmatched junction nucleotides: 19. Germline-derived CDR1 and CDR2 are SNHLY and FYNNEI. The CDR3 is 16 amino acids. The CDR3: CALPGSAGGGRNEQFF. Written as DNA, the CDR3 is TGTGCCCTCCCCGGGTCGGCGGGAGGCGGGAGGAATGAGCAGTTCTTC.